The 14 T cell receptor beta chains below were found in one sample sequenced in a study of cytomegalovirus exposure and HLA in healthy donors. It was with 60 Vbeta and 13 Jbeta primers that the PCR ran. Assay used: immunoSEQ multiplex PCR; TCRdb lists only in-frame clones, some missing. The sample has about 160,000 clones, roughly four fifths seen once. Sequences were obtained from PBMCs. These receptors all stem from a woman aged 40 to 50 in good health and CMV-seronegative.

This rearrangement joins TRBV7-9 to TRBJ1-2, with 7 nucleotides matching TRBD1. Germline V gives CDR1 SEHNR, CDR2 FQNEAQ (reference sequence). The CDR3 covers 14 residues. J was trimmed by 6 bases and V by 5 bases; bases with no gene match: 9. The CDR3 here is CASSLTGTVNGYTF. The CDR3 DNA is TGTGCCAGCAGCCTAACCGGGACAGTGAATGGCTACACCTTC. The entire variable domain, with the rest obtained from reference TRBV7-9 and TRBJ1-2, is as follows: DTGVSQNPRHKITKRGQNVTFRCDPISEHNRLYWYRQTLGQGPEFLTYFQNEAQLEKSRLLSDRFSAERPKGSFSTLEIQRTEQGDSAMYLCASSLTGTVNGYTFGSGTRLTVV.

V usage is TRBV5-1 and J usage is TRBJ2-5; D unresolved. CDR1 and CDR2 from the germline V gene are SGHRS and YFSETQ. Trimming pared 0 bases from V and 1 base from J, leaving 4 bases between. The CDR3 has 13 amino acids. CDR3 region: CASSLDSQETQYF. The DNA of the CDR3 is TGCGCCAGCAGCTTGGACAGCCAAGAGACCCAGTACTTC.

A single count supports this clone. The genes are TRBV11-2 and TRBJ2-1, with a tentative D call TRBD2 (6 bases). CDR1 and CDR2 from the germline V gene are SGHAT and FQNNGV. The V and J ends lost 0 bases and 12 bases respectively, with 15 bases between them. The CDR3 runs 14 residues. CDR3 loop: CASSLDRIAVRQFF. As DNA, the CDR3 is TGTGCCAGCAGCTTAGATCGGATAGCGGTAAGGCAGTTCTTC. The variable domain in full, completed from reference TRBV11-2 and TRBJ2-1, reads EAGVAQSPRYKIIEKRQSVAFWCNPISGHATLYWYQQILGQGPKLLIQFQNNGVVDDSQLPKDRFSAERLKGVDSTLKIQPAKLEDSAVYLCASSLDRIAVRQFFGPGTRLTVL.

The chain links TRBV29-1 to TRBJ2-7; D possibly corresponds to TRBD1 (6 bases). V was pared by 7 bases and J by 5 bases, with 15 bases between. The CDR3 has 12 residues. The V gene's germline CDR1 is SQVTM and CDR2 ANQGSEA. CDR3 in DNA: TGCAGCGCTACTACCAACAGGGACGAGCAGTACTTC. Amino acid sequence: CSATTNRDEQYF.

J is TRBJ2-4 and V is TRBV6-6; 7 bases agree with TRBD2. CDR3 length: 12 residues. The germline V gene encodes CDR1 MNHNY and CDR2 SVGAGI (reference sequence). After removal of 5 bases from V and 14 bases from J, the junction contained 9 bases not matched to a gene. The CDR3 is CASSPSWEGKYF. In DNA, the CDR3 is TGTGCCAGCAGTCCCTCTTGGGAGGGAAAGTACTTC.

With respect to this clone: The junction differs from germline at one of its ends, possibly a read error. The chain employs TRBV5-5 and TRBJ2-1; TRBD2 aligns across 7 bases. The length of the CDR3 is 13 residues. CDR1 SGHKS and CDR2 YYEKEE come from the germline V gene (reference sequence). The CDR3, as DNA: TGTGCCAGCAGCCTGGATCGGGGGGACTCGTGGCTCTTC. Amino acid sequence: CASSLDRGDSWLF.

The sample holds one count of this clone. The chain recombines TRBV19 with TRBJ1-4; D gene unclear. Trimming stripped 1 base from V and 0 bases from J, with 9 bases between. The CDR3 extends over 16 amino acids. The germline gives CDR1 LNHDA, CDR2 SQIVND (reference sequence). The CDR3 DNA reads TGTGCCAGTAGTATAGTAGTGGGAGCAACTAATGAAAAACTGTTTTTT. As protein: CASSIVVGATNEKLFF.

V is TRBV5-1 and J is TRBJ2-1, with a possible D match to TRBD2 (5 bases). CDR1 and CDR2 (germline): SGHRS, YFSETQ. Deletions cut 2 bases from V and 5 bases from J, with 8 bases between. The CDR3 length is 13 residues. CDR3 nucleotides: TGCGCCAGCAGCTTAGACGGGGACAATGAGCAGTTCTTC. Its protein is CASSLDGDNEQFF.

This clone came up once. This rearrangement joins TRBV28 to TRBJ2-7; D remains ambiguous. This CDR3 region has 15 residues. Trimming took 4 bases from V and 1 from J, leaving 14 bases between them. Germline V lookup: CDR1 MDHEN, CDR2 SYDVKM. Written as DNA, the CDR3 is TGTGCCAGCAGTTCTCCTCCGGCGGCTTCCTACGAGCAGTACTTC. This encodes CASSSPPAASYEQYF.

The chain employs TRBV19 and TRBJ2-7; D is possibly TRBD2 (5 bases). The V end was cut by 4 bases, the J end by 3 bases, with 7 bases between. Looked up from germline, CDR1 is LNHDA and CDR2 is SQIVND (reference sequence). The CDR3 runs 12 residues. CDR3 residues: CASSRRGYEQYF. CDR3 in DNA: TGTGCCAGTAGTAGACGGGGCTACGAGCAGTACTTC.

The rearrangement joins TRBV7-8 to TRBJ2-1; TRBD1 matches 8 bases. In germline, CDR1 is SGHVS, CDR2 FQNEAQ. V trimming: 3 bases; J trimming: 7 bases; junction bases outside the gene matches: 2. CDR3 length: 13 residues. CDR3 sequence reads: CASSLGQVNEQFF. DNA for the CDR3: TGTGCCAGCAGCTTGGGACAGGTTAATGAGCAGTTCTTC.

The genes are TRBV9 and TRBJ2-3; TRBD1 agrees at 9 bases. CDR1 SGDLS and CDR2 YYNGEE come from the germline V gene. Losses at the gene ends were 0 bases for V and 4 bases for J; bases not matched to a gene: 3. The CDR3 sequence is 15 residues long. In nucleotides, the CDR3 is TGTGCCAGCAGCGTAGGGGGACAGGGCGCAGATACGCAGTATTTT. It is translated as CASSVGGQGADTQYF.

This sequence joins TRBV30 and TRBJ1-2; D remains unclear. Germline CDR1 is GTSNPN and CDR2 is SVGIG (reference sequence). This CDR3 is 11 amino acids long. Trimming left V 8 bases short and J 5 bases short, with 12 bases between. CDR3 in amino acids: CAMTFGYGYTF. The CDR3 bases are TGTGCCATGACATTTGGATATGGCTACACCTTC. The variable domain in full, with the rest retrieved from reference TRBV30 and TRBJ1-2, is SQTIHQWPATLVQPVGSPLSLECTVEGTSNPNLYWYRQAAGRGLQLLFYSVGIGQISSEVPQNLSASRPQDRQFILSSKKLLLSDSGFYLCAMTFGYGYTFGSGTRLTVV.

This clone was found a few times. The chain uses TRBV30 and TRBJ1-2, with 7 nucleotides matching TRBD1. V trimming: 5 bases; J trimming: 4 bases; junction bases outside the gene matches: 10. The CDR3 runs 14 residues. Germline V lookup: CDR1 GTSNPN, CDR2 SVGIG (reference sequence). The CDR3 DNA is TGTGCCTGGGATGACAGGGACGCAGGCTATGGCTACACCTTC. As protein: CAWDDRDAGYGYTF.